This TCR beta chain appears in the sequencing data of a study of CD8+ T cells in alopecia areata (dated by TCRdb to about 2018). Broadly, across the study: Treated patients were enrolled in an open-label pilot trial of oral tofacitinib, 5 to 10 mg twice daily, for moderate-to-severe alopecia areata. Scalp tissue and sorted CD4+ and CD8+ peripheral blood T cells from patchy and totalis/universalis alopecia areata patients and from healthy controls were covered by human TCRbeta sequencing. High-throughput TCRbeta sequencing was used to examine T cell clonal expansion in alopecia areata in both the C3H/HeJ mouse model and human patients. Scalp clonality was compared across normal scalp (n=4), patchy alopecia areata scalp (n=8), and alopecia totalis/universalis scalp (n=8). RNA was obtained with the PAXgene miRNA kit for fixed scalp, the miRNeasy kit for PBMCs, and the RNeasy kit for mouse skin. Tofacitinib was given for 6 to 18 months, followed by 6 months of follow-up off drug to assess delayed response and recurrence. Patients on tofacitinib were biopsied at baseline and after 4 and 24 weeks of treatment, and several of the patients also had a later scalp biopsy. Amplification of TCRbeta CDR3 regions was done by immunoSEQ multiplex PCR using 35 Vbeta forward primers and 13 Jbeta reverse primers. The paper as a whole reports these results and caveats: Resident alphabeta T cells in normal human skin are also sequenced, complicating scalp TCR repertoire analysis, unlike mouse skin dominated by gammadelta T cells. Compared with normal scalp, lesional scalp had higher clonality and more expanded CD8+ clones, particularly in alopecia totalis/universalis, a pattern that suggests antigenic drive. Shared TCR sequences between patients were less evident than in mice, which may be partly attributable to HLA diversity in the patient population.

Trimmed from V: 11 bases; trimmed from J: 3 bases; junction bases lacking a gene match: 5. Including cysteine and phenylalanine, the CDR3 has 12 amino acids. Of the read, only the CDR3 DNA is kept; its 36 bases are in frame from base 1. CDR1 and CDR2 (WSHSY, SAAADI) derive from the germline V gene. With regard to this clone: Its target antigen remains unknown. Base qualities are not recorded, but no much larger clone differs from it by a single base.

The time point label corresponds to: baseline before oral tofacitinib. Lesional scalp punch biopsies and peripheral blood were collected from alopecia areata patients. PBMCs were isolated by density centrifugation and stained for CD3, CD4 and CD8, after which CD4+ and CD8+ T cells were sorted on a FACSAria. Libraries were built with the immunoSEQ multiplex PCR assay. RNA was extracted from all samples and reverse transcribed into cDNA as template for TCR sequencing. First-strand cDNA was synthesized using SuperScript III with a 2:1 mix of oligo-dT and random hexamers. A synthetic immune receptor repertoire was used to gauge amplification bias, and whatever bias remained was removed computationally. Regarding the original processing steps: Raw reads were preprocessed to remove errors, and CDR3 was defined according to IMGT conventions as the region from the conserved cysteine to phenylalanine. Clonality was computed by normalizing Shannon entropy by log2 of the number of productive unique TCRs and subtracting the result from 1. CD4 or CD8 identity of scalp clones was inferred by cross-referencing scalp TCRbeta sequences with sorted blood CD4 and CD8 repertoires. As stored in TCRdb, this immuneACCESS dataset retains in-frame rearrangements with V and J assigned. A fraction of the clones does not appear; measured against another copy, unresolved V genes explain less than half of the discrepancy, and the remainder lacks a known reason. V, J and clone size are those of that table, while D and trimming were read from the DNA. The sample profile shows 150,000 to 200,000 clones; over 50% of them were found once. The ten largest clones capture approximately 14% of the sample.

The sequenced sample was CD4+ T cells sorted from blood, obtained at week 0. The receptor's source is a human donor with alopecia areata. The chain employs TRBV10-2 and TRBJ2-7, and 9 junctional nucleotides match TRBD1. This receptor has the CDR3 CASWTGDYEQYF. The DNA sequence is TGCGCCTCGTGGACAGGGGACTACGAGCAGTACTTC.